Presented here are 19 T cell receptor beta chains from one specimen sequenced in a study of post-analysis software for immune sequencing data. The TCR beta cDNA libraries contained unique molecular identifiers. TCRdb reprocessed the PCR reads with MiXCR, giving one entry per CDR3 protein. Of roughly 600,000 distinct CDR3 sequences in the sample, about 44% are singletons; the top ten hold roughly 1.7%. Whole-study findings and limits: Five or six TRBV segments, TRBV5-6, TRBV5-1 and TRBV20-1 among them, were found more frequent in patients than controls.

No antigens are known for them. Sequenced sample: blood. These receptors all come from a girl aged 10-17 years with multiple sclerosis.

The V gene is TRBV5-5, the J gene TRBJ1-1, with a possible D match to TRBD1 (5 bases). Germline V lookup: CDR1 SGHKS, CDR2 YYEKEE (reference sequence). The CDR3 has 15 amino acids. The V and J ends lost 4 bases and 1 base respectively, with 14 bases between them. Here the CDR3 reads CASSGPGTANTEAFF. CDR3 in DNA: TGTGCCAGCAGCGGACCCGGGACGGCGAACACTGAAGCTTTCTTT.

The chain recombines TRBV10-2 with TRBJ1-2; D unclear. Germline V CDR1 and CDR2: WSHSY, SAAADI. The CDR3 is 13 amino acids. V lost 4 bases, J lost 7 bases, and 13 bases lay in between. The chain's CDR3 is CASSGPQRSGYTF. DNA of the CDR3: TGCGCCAGCAGTGGACCCCAACGGAGTGGCTACACCTTC.

This clonotype was observed a single time. The CDR3 loop is CASMGGNYGYTF. The CDR3 DNA sequence: TGTGCCAGCATGGGGGGCAACTATGGCTACACCTTC. The genes are TRBV12-3 or TRBV12-4 and TRBJ1-2; tentative D call: TRBD1 (6 bases). The ends were cut back, 7 bases at V and 2 bases at J, with 8 bases in the middle. The CDR3 totals 12 residues.

The rearrangement links TRBV12-5 to TRBJ1-1, with no clear D. The germline gives CDR1 LGHNT, CDR2 FRNRAP. The CDR3 loop spans 11 amino acids. Trimming cost V 3 bases and J 9 bases, with 8 bases left between them. CDR3 region: CASGLRAQAFF. CDR3 DNA sequence: TGTGCTAGTGGTTTAAGGGCCCAAGCTTTCTTT.

The rearrangement joins TRBV5-1 to TRBJ1-2; D might be TRBD1 (6 bases). The CDR3 extends over 14 amino acids. Germline CDR1 SGHRS, CDR2 YFSETQ. Trimming cost V 1 base and J 6 bases, with 13 bases left between them. The CDR3 protein is CASSLISGEHGYTF. The CDR3 DNA sequence: TGCGCCAGCAGCTTGATTTCAGGGGAGCATGGCTACACCTTC.

This chain joins TRBV5-1 and TRBJ2-5, with 8 bases fitting TRBD1. The tail of the sequence fits TRBJ2-7 better, so the J call may be wrong. Germline V gene lookup returns CDR1 SGHRS and CDR2 YFSETQ. The CDR3 totals 14 residues. This chain's CDR3 is CASTIDRGPYEQYF. In nucleotides, the CDR3 is TGCGCCAGCACCATTGACAGGGGCCCTTACGAGCAGTACTTC.

This clonotype was seen more than once but under ten times. The chain has TRBV10-3 and TRBJ1-2; D possibly corresponds to TRBD1 (6 bases). Trimming stripped 6 bases from V and 6 bases from J, with 20 bases between. This CDR3 comprises 15 residues. The germline CDR1 and CDR2 sequences are ENHRY and SYGVKD. CDR3 nucleotide sequence: TGTGCCATCAGGCCTACAGGGATCGAAGTGAATGGCTACACCTTC. This sequence encodes CAIRPTGIEVNGYTF.

This clonotype was detected only a few times. CDR3 region: CASTSRGRRSTEAFF. The CDR3 DNA follows: TGTGCCAGCACCTCCAGGGGGCGGAGGAGCACTGAAGCTTTCTTT. J is TRBJ1-1 and V is TRBV7-2, with 8 positions matching TRBD1. The V and J ends lost 7 bases and 4 bases, in that order; junction bases with no gene match: 11. This CDR3 region has 15 residues. CDR1 is SGHTA, CDR2 FQGNSA, per germline.

This rearrangement joins TRBV7-2 to TRBJ2-7; no firm D call. This CDR3 spans 13 amino acids. The ends were cut back, 1 base at V and 4 bases at J, with 8 bases in the middle. Germline CDR1 SGHTA, CDR2 FQGNSA. The CDR3 DNA reads TGTGCCAGCAGCTTAGGCCGGCGATACGAGCAGTACTTC. It translates to CASSLGRRYEQYF.

This clonotype was detected only a few times. The junction and the germline gene differ at one end; a read error may be behind it. The chain recombines TRBV29-1 with TRBJ2-1, with D possibly TRBD2 on 5 matching bases. The CDR3 has 16 residues. Germline V gives CDR1 SQVTM, CDR2 ANQGSEA. CDR3 bases: TGCAGCATTGACCCCTATGGGGAGAGCTCCTACAATGAGCAGTTCTTC. Translation gives CSIDPYGESSYNEQFF.

The chain is built from TRBV20-1 and TRBJ2-5; 12 nucleotides line up with TRBD2. The assigned J gene may be wrong: the sequence end matches TRBJ2-7 better. The CDR3 covers 16 residues. From germline, CDR1 is DFQATT and CDR2 SNEGSKA (reference sequence). The CDR3 DNA follows: TGCAGTGCTAGAGGGCCCCTAGCGGGAGGGCTCGGCGAGCAGTACTTC. Protein product: CSARGPLAGGLGEQYF.

The chain combines TRBV7-8 with TRBJ2-1, with unresolved D. The CDR3 contains 13 residues. Germline CDR1 reads SGHVS; CDR2 reads FQNEAQ. Deletions cut 5 bases from V and 5 bases from J, with 10 bases between. CDR3 amino acids: CASSTPGNNEQFF. Here the CDR3 DNA reads TGTGCCAGCAGCACTCCTGGGAACAATGAGCAGTTCTTC.

The V gene is TRBV2, the J gene TRBJ2-5, with 8 bases matching TRBD1. The J call is doubtful: the DNA matches TRBJ2-7 better. CDR3 length: 13 residues. The germline V gene encodes CDR1 SNHLY and CDR2 FYNNEI. The CDR3 sequence: CASNRGYDYEQYF. CDR3 DNA sequence: TGTGCCAGCAACAGGGGGTATGACTACGAGCAGTACTTC.

This clonotype occurred many times. The chain has TRBV6-5 and TRBJ2-7; 9 positions agree with TRBD1. V was clipped by 8 bases and J by 4 bases; unmatched bases: 9. Germline CDR1 MNHEY, CDR2 SVGAGI. CDR3 length: 14 residues. CDR3: CASGGGQGLYEQYF. CDR3 DNA: TGTGCCAGCGGGGGCGGACAGGGGCTATACGAGCAGTACTTC.

This rearrangement joins TRBV12-3 or TRBV12-4 to TRBJ2-5; 8 bases agree with TRBD2. This CDR3 spans 14 amino acids. Trimming removed 6 bases from V and 4 bases from J; junction bases left unmatched: 7. The CDR3 is CASSPWAGGETQYF. CDR3 coding DNA: TGTGCCAGCAGCCCGTGGGCGGGAGGAGAGACCCAGTACTTC.

This clonotype was seen only a few times. The chain employs TRBV20-1 and TRBJ1-1; D gene ambiguous. This CDR3 region has 12 residues. Trimming left V 3 bases short and J 6 bases short, with 11 bases between. Per germline, CDR1 DFQATT and CDR2 SNEGSKA (reference sequence). The CDR3 sequence: CSARAGGAEAFF. The CDR3 region has the DNA TGCAGTGCTAGGGCGGGCGGCGCTGAAGCTTTCTTT.

Only a few counts were recorded for this clonotype. One end of the junction varies from germline; a read error may be responsible. The CDR3 reads CASNQGTSGPSYNEQFF. The CDR3 coding sequence is TGTGCCAGCAACCAAGGGACGAGCGGACCCTCCTACAATGAGCAGTTCTTC. The V call is TRBV3-1, the J call TRBJ2-1; D could derive from TRBD1 or TRBD2 (5 bases each). CDR3 length: 17 residues. Looked up from germline, CDR1 is LGHDT and CDR2 is YNNKEL (reference sequence).

The rearrangement links TRBV7-9 to TRBJ1-1, with D hard to call. Germline lookup yields CDR1 SEHNR and CDR2 FQNEAQ (reference sequence). Trimming pared 3 bases from V and 0 bases from J, leaving 8 bases between. CDR3 size: 14 residues. The CDR3 DNA reads as TGTGCCAGCAGCTTCGCCGGGGTGAACACTGAAGCTTTCTTT. It yields the protein CASSFAGVNTEAFF.

This clonotype has just a few counts. CDR3 nucleotide sequence: TGTGCCAGCACTAGGGACAATGAGCAGTTCTTC. The encoded protein is CASTRDNEQFF. The gene calls are TRBV12-3 or TRBV12-4 and TRBJ2-1; D gene unclear. Trimming took off 7 bases at V and 5 bases at J, with 6 bases between the two ends. The length of the CDR3 is 11 residues.